The source of this T cell receptor (beta chain) is a study of tumor-infiltrating lymphocytes in oesophageal squamous cell carcinoma. Germline loops: CDR1 MNHEY, CDR2 SMNVEV (reference sequence). V was trimmed by 5 bases and J by 0 bases, leaving 14 bases between them. The CDR3 sequence is 16 residues long. This clonotype was detected ten times or more. TCRdb re-called the PCR reads through MiXCR, storing one row per CDR3 protein. In the table there are about 21,000 distinct CDR3 sequences, about 34% of which are singletons. Sequencing was carried out using esophageal tumor tissue. The rearrangement uses TRBV27 and TRBJ2-1; a possible D gene is TRBD1 (5 bases). The TCR was taken from a male donor with esophageal squamous cell carcinoma. The CDR3 DNA follows: TGTGCCAGCAGTGGGTGGGGCAGGCCCTCCTACAATGAGCAGTTCTTC. This codes for CASSGWGRPSYNEQFF.